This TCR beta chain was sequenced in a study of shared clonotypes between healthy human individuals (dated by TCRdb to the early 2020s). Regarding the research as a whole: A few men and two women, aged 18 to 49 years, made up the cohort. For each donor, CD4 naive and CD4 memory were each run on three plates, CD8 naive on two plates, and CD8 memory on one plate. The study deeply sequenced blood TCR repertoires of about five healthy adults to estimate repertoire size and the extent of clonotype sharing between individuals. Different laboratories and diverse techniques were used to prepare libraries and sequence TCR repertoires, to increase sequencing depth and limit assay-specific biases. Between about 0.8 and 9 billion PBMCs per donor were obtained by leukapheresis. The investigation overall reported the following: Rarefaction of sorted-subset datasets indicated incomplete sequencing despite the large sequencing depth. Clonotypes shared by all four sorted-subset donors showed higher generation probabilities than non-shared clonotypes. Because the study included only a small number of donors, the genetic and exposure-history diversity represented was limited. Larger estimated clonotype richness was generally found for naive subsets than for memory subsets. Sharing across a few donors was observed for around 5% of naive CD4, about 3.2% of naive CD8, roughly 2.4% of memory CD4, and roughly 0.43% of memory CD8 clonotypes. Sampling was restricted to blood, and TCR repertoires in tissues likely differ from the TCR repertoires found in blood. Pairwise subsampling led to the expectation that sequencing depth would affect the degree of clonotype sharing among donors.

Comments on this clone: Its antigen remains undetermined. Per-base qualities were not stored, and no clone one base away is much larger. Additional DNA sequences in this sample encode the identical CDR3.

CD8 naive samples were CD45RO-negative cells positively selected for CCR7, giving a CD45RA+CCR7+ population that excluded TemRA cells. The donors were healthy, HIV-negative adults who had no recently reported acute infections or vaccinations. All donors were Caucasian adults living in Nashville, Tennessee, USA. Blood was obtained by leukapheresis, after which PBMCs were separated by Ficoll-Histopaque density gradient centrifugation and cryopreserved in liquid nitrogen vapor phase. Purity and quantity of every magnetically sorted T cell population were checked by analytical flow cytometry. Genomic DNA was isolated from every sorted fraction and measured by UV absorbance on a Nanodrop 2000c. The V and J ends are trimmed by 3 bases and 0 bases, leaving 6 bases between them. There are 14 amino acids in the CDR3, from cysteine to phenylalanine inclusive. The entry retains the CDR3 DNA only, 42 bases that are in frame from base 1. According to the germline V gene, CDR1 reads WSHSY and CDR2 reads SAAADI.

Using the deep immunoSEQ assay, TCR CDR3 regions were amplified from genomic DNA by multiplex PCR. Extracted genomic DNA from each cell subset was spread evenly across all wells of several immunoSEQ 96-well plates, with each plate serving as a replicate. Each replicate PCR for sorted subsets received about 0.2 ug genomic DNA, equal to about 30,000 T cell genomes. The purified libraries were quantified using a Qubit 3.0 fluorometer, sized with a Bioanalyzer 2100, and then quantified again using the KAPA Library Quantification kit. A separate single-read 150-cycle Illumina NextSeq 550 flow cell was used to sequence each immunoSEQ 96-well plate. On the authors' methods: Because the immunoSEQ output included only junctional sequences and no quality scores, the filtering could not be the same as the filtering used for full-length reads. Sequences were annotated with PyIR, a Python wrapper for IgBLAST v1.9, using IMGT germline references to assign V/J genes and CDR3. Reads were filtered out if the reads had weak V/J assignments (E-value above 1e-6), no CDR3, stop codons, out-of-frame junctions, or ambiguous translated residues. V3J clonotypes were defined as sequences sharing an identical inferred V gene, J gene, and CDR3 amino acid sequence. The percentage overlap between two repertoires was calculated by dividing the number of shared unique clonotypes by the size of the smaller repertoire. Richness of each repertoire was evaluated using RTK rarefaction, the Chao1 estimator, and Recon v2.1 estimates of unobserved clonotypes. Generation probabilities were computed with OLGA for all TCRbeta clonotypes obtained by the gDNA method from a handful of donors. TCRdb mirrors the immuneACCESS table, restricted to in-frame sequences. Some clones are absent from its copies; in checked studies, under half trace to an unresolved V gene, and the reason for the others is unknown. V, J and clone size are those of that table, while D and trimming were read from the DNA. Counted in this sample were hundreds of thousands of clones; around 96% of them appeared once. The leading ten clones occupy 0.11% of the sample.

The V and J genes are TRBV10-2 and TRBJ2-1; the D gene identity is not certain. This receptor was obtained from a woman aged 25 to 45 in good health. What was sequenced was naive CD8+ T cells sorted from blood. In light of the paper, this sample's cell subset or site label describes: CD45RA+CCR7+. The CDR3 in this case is CASSDSSSYNEQFF. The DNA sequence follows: TGCGCCAGCAGTGACAGCAGCTCCTACAATGAGCAGTTCTTC.